These T cell receptor beta chains were read from a single sample in a study of blood T cell repertoires in COVID-19. TCRdb keeps only in-frame clones here, not all; method: immunoSEQ multiplex PCR. Of some 150,000 clones in the sample, around 84% are singletons; the top ten hold about 7.2%. The sequencing input was peripheral blood. Receptor source: a woman between 45 and 60 years old in a cohort sampled during active or convalescent COVID-19. Both conserved end residues are part of each CDR3. The D gene is left open where the match is weak. Size is omitted from some rows. Given values are once, few, many or a class for expanded clones.

clone_size	d_call	v_call	j_call	cdr3_nt	cdr3_aa
.	TRBD1	TRBV3-1/TRBV3-2	TRBJ1-5	TGTGCCAGCGGAACAGGGGGGGATCAGCCCCAGCATTTT	CASGTGGDQPQHF
.	TRBD2	TRBV7-9	TRBJ2-1	TGTGCCAGCAACCCCAAACTAGCGGGCACCAAGCACAATGAGCAGTTCTTC	CASNPKLAGTKHNEQFF
.	TRBD1	TRBV6-5	TRBJ1-1	TGTGCCAGCAGTTACGACAGGGGACTGATGAACACTGAAGCTTTCTTT	CASSYDRGLMNTEAFF
.	.	TRBV24-1	TRBJ2-3	TGTGCCACCAGTGGGGAGGGCACAGATACGCAGTATTTT	CATSGEGTDTQYF
.	TRBD2	TRBV7-2	TRBJ2-2	TGTGCCAGCAGCTGGACTAGCGGGGTGCCCACCGGGGAGCTGTTTTTT	CASSWTSGVPTGELFF
.	.	TRBV19	TRBJ1-4	TGTGCCAGTAGCGACAGCCTGAGGGCCGGGGGTGAAAAACTGTTTTTT	CASSDSLRAGGEKLFF
.	TRBD1	TRBV6-5	TRBJ1-5	TGTGCCAGCAGGTTCACAGGGGCAAATCAGCCCCAGCATTTT	CASRFTGANQPQHF
few	TRBD1	TRBV7-2	TRBJ1-2	TGTGCCAGCAGCCGCGGACAGGGACCGCTGGGCTACACCTTC	CASSRGQGPLGYTF
once	TRBD1	TRBV6-1	TRBJ2-4	TGTGCCAGCAGTGAGACAGGGTTTCTGACCAAAAACATTCAGTACTTC	CASSETGFLTKNIQYF
.	.	TRBV15	TRBJ1-1	TGTGCCACCAGCAGAGATCTAGAATACTACGAAGCTTTCTTT	CATSRDLEYYEAFF
few	TRBD2	TRBV5-1	TRBJ2-7	TGCGCCAGCAGCCCGGGCTGGCGGGGGGGCTCCTACGAGCAGTACTTC	CASSPGWRGGSYEQYF